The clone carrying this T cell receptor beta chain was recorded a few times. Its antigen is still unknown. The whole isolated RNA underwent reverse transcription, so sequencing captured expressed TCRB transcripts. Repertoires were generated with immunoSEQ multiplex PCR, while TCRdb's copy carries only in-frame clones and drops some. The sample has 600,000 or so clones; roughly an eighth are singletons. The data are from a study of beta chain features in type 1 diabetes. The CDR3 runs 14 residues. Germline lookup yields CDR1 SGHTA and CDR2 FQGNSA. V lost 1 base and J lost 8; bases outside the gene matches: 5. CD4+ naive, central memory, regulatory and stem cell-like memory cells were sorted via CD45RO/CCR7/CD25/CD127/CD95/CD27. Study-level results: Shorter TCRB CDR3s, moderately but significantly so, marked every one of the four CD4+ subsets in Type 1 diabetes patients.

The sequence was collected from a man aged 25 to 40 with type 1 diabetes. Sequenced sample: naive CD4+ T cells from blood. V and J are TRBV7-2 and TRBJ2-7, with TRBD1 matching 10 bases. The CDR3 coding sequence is TGTGCCAGCAGCTTAGTTCCGACAGGGGGCCAGCAGTACTTC. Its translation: CASSLVPTGGQQYF. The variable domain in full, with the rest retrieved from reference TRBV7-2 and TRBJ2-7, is GAGVSQSPSNKVTEKGKDVELRCDPISGHTALYWYRQSLGQGLEFLIYFQGNSAPDKSGLPSDRFSAERTGGSVSTLTIQRTQQEDSAVYLCASSLVPTGGQQYFGPGTRLTVT.